Below are 6 T cell receptor beta chains sequenced from a single sample in a study of CD39 and CD103 CD8 tumor-infiltrating T cells (dated by TCRdb to 2017 to 2018). Library preparation employed the immunoSEQ multiplex PCR assay. TCRdb carries this immuneACCESS record with in-frame sequences only. Its versions omit some clonotypes, under half of them owing to an unresolved V gene in the studies checked, with the rest unexplained. The sample profile shows about 7,400 clones; over 60% of them were found once. The ten largest account for around three fifths of the sample. Sequenced material: CD8+ T cells sorted from blood. In light of the paper, this sample's cell subset or site label describes: total memory CD8 T cells (CD45RA-CCR7+/-) from blood or uninvolved lymph node. The receptors were gathered from a human donor with head and neck squamous cell carcinoma.

The gene calls are TRBV5-1 and TRBJ2-1, with 7 bases identical to TRBD1. V trimming: 0 bases; J trimming: 7 bases; junction bases outside the gene matches: 7. This CDR3 spans 15 amino acids. Germline assignment: CDR1 SGHRS and CDR2 YFSETQ. CDR3 nucleotides: TGCGCCAGCAGCTTGGGGGAAGGGGGCTGGAATGAGCAGTTCTTC. Protein sequence: CASSLGEGGWNEQFF.

This clone was seen only once. The J gene is TRBJ2-1, the V gene TRBV7-2; D is uncertain. CDR3 length: 13 amino acids. Germline V gives CDR1 SGHTA, CDR2 FQGNSA. Trimming removed 1 base from V and 9 bases from J, with 10 bases in between. CDR3 sequence reads: CASSLGLWSEQFF. The CDR3, as DNA: TGTGCCAGCAGCTTAGGTCTCTGGAGTGAGCAGTTCTTC.

The rearrangement uses TRBV5-4 and TRBJ2-2; D might be TRBD2 (5 bases). Trimming cost V 0 bases and J 6 bases, with 12 bases left between them. CDR1 and CDR2 (germline): SGHNT, YYREEE (reference sequence). This CDR3 has 15 residues. CDR3 sequence: CASSLVGLLAGELFF. The CDR3 DNA reads as TGTGCCAGCAGCTTGGTTGGCCTACTAGCCGGGGAGCTGTTTTTT.

This clone has just a few counts. The V call is TRBV2, the J call TRBJ2-7, with D perhaps TRBD2 (5 bases). V lost 2 bases to trimming and J lost 0 bases, with 8 bases between them. Germline CDR1 and CDR2: SNHLY and FYNNEI. CDR3 length: 14 amino acids. DNA of the CDR3: TGTGCCAGCAGTGAAATGGGGAGCTCCTACGAGCAGTACTTC. This encodes CASSEMGSSYEQYF.

The CDR3 DNA sequence: TGTGCCAGCAGCGACCGACGGGGCGGTTACGAGCAGTACTTC. It codes for CASSDRRGGYEQYF. V usage is TRBV27 and J usage is TRBJ2-7, with D possibly being TRBD1 or TRBD2 (5 bases each). V was trimmed by 6 bases and J by 4 bases, leaving 16 bases between them. There are 14 residues in the CDR3. Germline V gene data show CDR1 as MNHEY and CDR2 as SMNVEV (reference sequence).

This clone appeared once. This chain links TRBV15 with TRBJ2-7; D is uncertain. Germline V lookup: CDR1 LNHNV, CDR2 YYDKDF (reference sequence). The V end was cut by 3 bases, the J end by 0 bases, with 6 bases between. CDR3 length: 13 residues. CDR3 sequence (DNA): TGTGCCACCAGCAGGGCAGCCTCCTACGAGCAGTACTTC. Translated, it gives CATSRAASYEQYF.